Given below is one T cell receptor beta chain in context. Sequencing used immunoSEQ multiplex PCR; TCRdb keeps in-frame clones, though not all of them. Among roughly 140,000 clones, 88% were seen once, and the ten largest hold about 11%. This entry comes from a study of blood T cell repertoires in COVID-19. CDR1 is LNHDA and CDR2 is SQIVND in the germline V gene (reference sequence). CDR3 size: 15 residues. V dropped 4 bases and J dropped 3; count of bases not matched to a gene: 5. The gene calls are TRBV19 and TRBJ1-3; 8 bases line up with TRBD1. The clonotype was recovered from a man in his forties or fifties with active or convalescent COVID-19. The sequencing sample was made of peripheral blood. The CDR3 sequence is CASSNQGADGNTIYF. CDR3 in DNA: TGTGCCAGTAGTAACCAGGGGGCTGATGGAAACACCATATATTTT.